Listed below are T cell receptor beta chains from one sample, sequenced in a study of T cells in Graves' hyperthyroidism and ophthalmopathy. MiXCR, applied by TCRdb to the multiplex PCR reads, yields one record per CDR3 protein. The sample holds roughly 400,000 distinct CDR3 sequences, roughly an eighth seen once. Material: blood. The receptor set was obtained from a man aged 45 to 65 with Graves' ophthalmopathy. CDR3s include the opening cysteine and the closing phenylalanine or tryptophan. The order of the fields is J gene, V gene, clone size, D gene, CDR3 DNA, CDR3 protein. D genes are given only for firm matches. Size is stated for part of the rows, as once, few or many counts, or as a class when the clone is expanded.

>TRBJ2-1|TRBV2|many|TRBD2
TGTGCCAGCACCCGGGGGGGACATGAGCAGTTCTTC
CASTRGGHEQFF
>TRBJ1-4|TRBV19|few|TRBD1
TGTGCCACCCGCGGGGTGGCAGGGGGCATGAGGGTGTCGACTAATGAAAAACTGTTTTTT
CATRGVAGGMRVSTNEKLFF
>TRBJ2-2|TRBV2|many|TRBD2
TGTGCCAGCAGTGTTAGCGGGGCGAACACCGGGGAGCTGTTTTTT
CASSVSGANTGELFF
>TRBJ2-3|TRBV7-9|few|TRBD2
TGTGCCAGCAGCTTAGCGCTAGCGGGAGGGAGAGATACGCAGTATTTT
CASSLALAGGRDTQYF
>TRBJ2-7|TRBV5-1|.|TRBD1
TGCGCCAGCAGCTTGACCGGGACAGGGAAAAGTGTTGGGTCCTACGAGCAGTACTTC
CASSLTGTGKSVGSYEQYF
>TRBJ2-2|TRBV19|.|TRBD2
TGTGCCAGTAGCGCTAGCGGGAGGGACACCGGGGAGCTGTTTTTT
CASSASGRDTGELFF
>TRBJ1-1|TRBV20-1|many|.
TGCAGTGCTAGACTCGGACGGAACTGGGCTGAAGCTTTCTTT
CSARLGRNWAEAFF
>TRBJ1-2|TRBV24-1|many|TRBD1
TGTGCCACCAGTGATCCCCCGGGACAGGGGCCTATGGGCTATGGCTACACCTTC
CATSDPPGQGPMGYGYTF
>TRBJ2-2|TRBV7-9|once|.
TGTGCCAGCAGCTTAGCCACTCCCCGGGCCGGGGAGCTGTTTTTT
CASSLATPRAGELFF
>TRBJ2-7|TRBV5-7|.|TRBD2
TGTGCCAGCAGCTTGGGGACTAGCGGGAGACGGACCTACGAGCAGTACTTC
CASSLGTSGRRTYEQYF
>TRBJ2-3|TRBV20-1|few|.
TGCAGTGCTAGCGGTCGGAACAGCACAGATACGCAGTATTTT
CSASGRNSTDTQYF
>TRBJ1-1|TRBV30|many|TRBD1
TGTGCCACAAGACAGGGCTGGAACACTGAAGCTTTCTTT
CATRQGWNTEAFF
>TRBJ2-3|TRBV5-1|.|.
TGCGCCAGCAGCGATGGGACGCCAAGCACAGATACGCAGTATTTT
CASSDGTPSTDTQYF
>TRBJ2-7|TRBV4-2|many|.
TGTGCCAGCAGCCAAGAGATACCTACCGAGACCTACGAGCAGTACTTC
CASSQEIPTETYEQYF
>TRBJ1-2|TRBV18|many|TRBD1
TGTGCCAGCTCAATATCGGGACAGGCTAATGGCTACACCTTC
CASSISGQANGYTF
>TRBJ2-7|TRBV13|many|TRBD1
TGTGCCAGCAGCATAACAGGGGGGCCCTACGAGCAGTACTTC
CASSITGGPYEQYF